In its sample, the clone carrying this T cell receptor beta chain was seen a few times. Antigen: not known. Its ends do not fully match the called genes, so a read error is possible. Other DNA sequences from this sample encode an identical CDR3 as well. The record originates from a study of T cells after posttransplantation cyclophosphamide. Whole-study results and caveats: Recipient CMV seropositivity and CMV reactivation strongly tracked TRB clonality. Skin or GI-infiltrating T cells shared few TRB sequences with blood.

Generated by immunoSEQ multiplex PCR, the TCRdb table keeps only in-frame clones and is missing some. Observed in the sample are under 50,000 clones, none of them singletons. Germline CDR1 and CDR2: ENHRY and SYGVKD. CDR3 length equals 11 residues. This sequence joins TRBV10-3 and TRBJ2-1; unclear D gene. The specimen was PBMCs. This sequence originates from a middle-aged man in good health, CMV-negative, and a related stem cell transplant donor. The CDR3 nucleotides are TGTGCCATCAGTCTAGGCAATGAGCAATTCTTC. The encoded protein is CAISLGNEQFF.